A selection of T cell receptor beta chains follows, all from one sample in a study of technical replicates of blood from a few donors. Assay used: immunoSEQ multiplex PCR; TCRdb lists only in-frame clones, some missing. Of under 90,000 clones listed, roughly 94% are singletons. Sample: T cells isolated from PBMCs. Every receptor here comes from a human donor in good health. CDR3s include the opening cysteine and the closing phenylalanine or tryptophan. The D gene is left open where the match is weak.

CASSLGDRGSGGYTF,TGCGCCAGCAGCTTGGGGGACAGGGGTTCGGGTGGCTACACCTTC,TRBJ1-2,TRBD1,TRBV5-1
CASSLDSGGFSYEQYF,TGTGCCAGCAGCTTAGATTCAGGGGGTTTTTCCTACGAGCAGTACTTC,TRBJ2-7,TRBD1,TRBV7-8
CASSLQLGQLSYEQYF,TGCGCCAGCAGCCTACAGCTCGGTCAGTTATCCTACGAGCAGTACTTC,TRBJ2-7,-,TRBV4-1
CASSEVTGNQPQHF,TGTGCCAGCAGTGAAGTTACAGGCAATCAGCCCCAGCATTTT,TRBJ1-5,-,TRBV6-1
CSDGQDYGYTF,TGCAGCGATGGACAGGACTATGGCTACACCTTC,TRBJ1-2,TRBD1,TRBV29-1
CASSSGQQNTEAFF,TGTGCCAGCAGCTCGGGACAGCAGAACACTGAAGCTTTCTTT,TRBJ1-1,TRBD1,TRBV11-3
CASSGLDRGTGELFF,TGCGCCAGCAGCGGCTTAGATAGGGGTACCGGGGAGCTGTTTTTT,TRBJ2-2,-,TRBV5-1
CASSFSTGLGYTF,TGTGCCAGCAGTTTTTCCACAGGATTAGGCTACACCTTC,TRBJ1-2,-,TRBV27
CASRISGRWAGTGELFF,TGTGCCAGCAGAATTAGCGGGAGATGGGCGGGGACCGGGGAGCTGTTTTTT,TRBJ2-2,TRBD2,TRBV2
CASSLESIGDTQYF,TGCGCCAGCAGCCTCGAGTCCATCGGGGATACGCAGTATTTT,TRBJ2-3,-,TRBV5-1
CASSFPDRDEQYF,TGTGCCAGCAGCTTCCCCGACAGGGACGAGCAGTACTTC,TRBJ2-7,TRBD1,TRBV5-6
CASSMGGWNTGELFF,TGTGCCAGTAGTATGGGGGGTTGGAACACCGGGGAGCTGTTTTTT,TRBJ2-2,-,TRBV19